The sequence of this T cell receptor beta chain was determined in a study of shared clonotypes between healthy human individuals (dated by TCRdb to about 2020). Study-wide context: A couple of women and a few men aged 18 to 49 years were included in the cohort. Per donor, three plates each were used for CD4 naive and CD4 memory, two for CD8 naive, and one for CD8 memory. To estimate repertoire size and how much clonotypes are shared between individuals, the study performed deep sequencing of blood TCR repertoires from roughly five healthy adults. Different laboratories and diverse techniques were used to prepare libraries and sequence TCR repertoires, to increase sequencing depth and limit assay-specific biases. Per donor, leukapheresis produced somewhere between about 0.94 and 9 billion PBMCs.

Results the study describes overall, beyond this receptor: Naive subsets generally had larger estimated clonotype richness than memory subsets. Clonotypes shared by all four sorted-subset donors showed higher generation probabilities than non-shared clonotypes. Pairwise subsampling indicated that sequencing depth was expected to affect the degree of clonotype sharing among donors. Even with the large sequencing depth, rarefaction of the sorted-subset datasets indicated that sequencing was incomplete. When a few donors were compared, the shared fraction of clonotypes was about 5.2% for naive CD4, about 4% for naive CD8, 2.3% for memory CD4, and under 0.5% for memory CD8. The small number of donors limited the genetic and exposure-history diversity represented. Sampling was restricted to blood, and TCR repertoires in tissues likely differ from the TCR repertoires found in blood.

CD8 naive samples were CD45RO-negative cells positively selected for CCR7, giving a CD45RA+CCR7+ population that excluded TemRA cells. Healthy HIV-negative adults with no recently reported acute infections or vaccinations were included as donors. Only Caucasian adults living in Nashville, Tennessee, USA were represented among the donors. Blood was collected by leukapheresis, and PBMCs were isolated by Ficoll-Histopaque density gradient centrifugation and then cryopreserved in liquid nitrogen vapor phase. Analytical flow cytometry was used to check the purity and quantity of each magnetically sorted T cell population. Genomic DNA was isolated from every sorted fraction and measured by UV absorbance on a Nanodrop 2000c. Regarding this clone: Its antigen remains undetermined. No base-level quality is on record; no much larger clone is a single base apart.

From the cysteine through the phenylalanine, the CDR3 covers 14 amino acids. CDR3 DNA is the only sequence kept; it has 42 bases, read in frame from the first base. V gives up 3 bases and J gives up 1 base, and the segment between their germline ends measures 10 bases. Based on the germline V gene (reference sequence), the CDR1 and CDR2 sequences are LNHNV and YYDKDF. Using the deep immunoSEQ assay, multiplex PCR amplified TCR CDR3 regions from genomic DNA. For each cell subset, the extracted genomic DNA was distributed evenly across all wells of several immunoSEQ 96-well plates, and each plate served as one replicate. For sorted subsets, roughly 200 ng of genomic DNA, equivalent to 30,000 or so T cell genomes, went into each replicate PCR. Purified libraries were quantified with a Qubit 3.0 fluorometer, sized on a Bioanalyzer 2100, and re-quantified with the KAPA Library Quantification kit. A separate single-read 150-cycle Illumina NextSeq 550 flow cell was used to sequence each immunoSEQ 96-well plate. In the original analysis: Because the immunoSEQ output held only junctional sequences and lacked quality scores, the filtering could not match the filtering applied to full-length reads. Sequences were annotated with PyIR, a Python wrapper for IgBLAST v1.9, and V/J genes and CDR3 were assigned using IMGT germline references. Reads were filtered out if the reads had weak V/J assignments (E-value above 1e-6), no CDR3, stop codons, out-of-frame junctions, or ambiguous translated residues. V3J clonotypes were defined by identical inferred V gene, J gene, and CDR3 amino acid sequence. Percentage overlap between repertoires was calculated by dividing the number of shared unique clonotypes by the size of the smaller repertoire. Three approaches were used to assess repertoire richness: RTK rarefaction, the Chao1 estimator, and Recon v2.1 estimates of unobserved clonotypes. Generation probabilities for all TCRbeta clonotypes obtained by the gDNA method from a few donors were computed using OLGA. Entries here come from immuneACCESS through TCRdb and include only in-frame sequences with V and J called. Some clones fail to appear in such tables; in the studies checked, an unresolved V gene covers under half of the shortfall, and the cause of the remainder is unknown. D and trimming were read from the DNA, whereas the V and J calls and clone size are those reported in that table. In this sample the table shows about 2,200,000 clones, around 93% of which occur a single time. Under 2% of the sample is held by the ten biggest clonotypes.

The source is a man aged 18 to 35 in good health. Some clones in this sample may be carry-over from other donors' samples. The chain links TRBV15 with TRBJ2-7; the D call could be TRBD1 or TRBD2, with each sharing 5 bases. Material: naive CD8+ T cells from PBMCs. The meaning of the sample's cell subset or site label: CD45RA+CCR7+. The CDR3 region has the sequence CATSSPEGSYEQYF. The DNA sequence is given as TGTGCCACCAGCAGTCCTGAGGGGTCCTACGAGCAGTACTTC.